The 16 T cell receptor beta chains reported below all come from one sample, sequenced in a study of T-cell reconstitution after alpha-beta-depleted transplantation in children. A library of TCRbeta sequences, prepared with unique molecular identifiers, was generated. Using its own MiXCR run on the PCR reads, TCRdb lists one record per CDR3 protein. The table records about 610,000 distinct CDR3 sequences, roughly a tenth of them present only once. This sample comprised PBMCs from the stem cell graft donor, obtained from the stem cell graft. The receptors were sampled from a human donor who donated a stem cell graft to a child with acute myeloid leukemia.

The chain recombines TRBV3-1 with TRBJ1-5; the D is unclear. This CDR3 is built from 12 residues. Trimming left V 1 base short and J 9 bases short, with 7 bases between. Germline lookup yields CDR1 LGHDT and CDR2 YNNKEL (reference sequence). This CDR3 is CASSQGSGPQHF. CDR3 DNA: TGTGCCAGCAGCCAAGGTTCAGGGCCCCAGCATTTT.

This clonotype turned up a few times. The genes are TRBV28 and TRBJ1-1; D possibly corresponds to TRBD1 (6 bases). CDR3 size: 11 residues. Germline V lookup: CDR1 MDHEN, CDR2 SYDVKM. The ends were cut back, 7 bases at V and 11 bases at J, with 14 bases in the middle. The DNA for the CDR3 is TGTGCCAGCACTCTAGGGGGGAACGCTTTCTTT. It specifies CASTLGGNAFF.

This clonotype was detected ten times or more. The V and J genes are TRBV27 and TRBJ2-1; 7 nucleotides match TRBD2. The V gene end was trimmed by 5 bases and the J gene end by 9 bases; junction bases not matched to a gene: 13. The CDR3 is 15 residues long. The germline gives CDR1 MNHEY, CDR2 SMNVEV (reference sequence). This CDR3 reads CASSPTGLSGGEQFF. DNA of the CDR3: TGTGCCAGCAGTCCAACGGGACTCTCGGGGGGTGAGCAGTTCTTC.

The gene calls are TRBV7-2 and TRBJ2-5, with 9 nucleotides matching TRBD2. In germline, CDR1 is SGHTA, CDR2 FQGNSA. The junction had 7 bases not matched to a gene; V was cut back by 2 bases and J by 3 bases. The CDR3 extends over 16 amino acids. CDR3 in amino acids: CASSLLGGLAKETQYF. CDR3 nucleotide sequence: TGTGCCAGCAGCTTATTGGGAGGACTAGCGAAAGAGACCCAGTACTTC.

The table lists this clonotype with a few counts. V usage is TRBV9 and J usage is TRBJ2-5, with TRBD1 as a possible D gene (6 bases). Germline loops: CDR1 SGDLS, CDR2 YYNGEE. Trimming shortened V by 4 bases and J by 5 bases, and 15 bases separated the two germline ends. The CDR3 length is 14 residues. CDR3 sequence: CASSYRVHSETQYF. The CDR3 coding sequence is TGTGCCAGCAGCTACAGGGTGCATTCGGAGACCCAGTACTTC.

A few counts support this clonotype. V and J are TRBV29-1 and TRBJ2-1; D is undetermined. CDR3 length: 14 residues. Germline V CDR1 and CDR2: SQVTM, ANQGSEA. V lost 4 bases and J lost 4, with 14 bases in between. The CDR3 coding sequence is TGCAGCGTTGTTCGGCAAACAGTGTACAATGAGCAGTTCTTC. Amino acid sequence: CSVVRQTVYNEQFF.

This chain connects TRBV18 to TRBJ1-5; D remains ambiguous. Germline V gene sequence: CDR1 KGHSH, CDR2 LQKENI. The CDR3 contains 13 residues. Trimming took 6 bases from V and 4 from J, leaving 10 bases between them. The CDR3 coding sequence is TGTGCCAGCTCGCAGACATTAAATCAGCCCCAGCATTTT. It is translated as CASSQTLNQPQHF.

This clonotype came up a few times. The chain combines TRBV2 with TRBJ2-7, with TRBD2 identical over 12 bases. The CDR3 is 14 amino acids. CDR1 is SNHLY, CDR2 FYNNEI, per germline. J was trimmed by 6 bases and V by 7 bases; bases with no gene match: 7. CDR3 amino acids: CASKTASGRVEQYF. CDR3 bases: TGTGCCAGCAAGACGGCTAGCGGGAGGGTCGAGCAGTACTTC. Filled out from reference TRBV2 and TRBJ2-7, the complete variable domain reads EPEVTQTPSHQVTQMGQEVILRCVPISNHLYFYWYRQILGQKVEFLVSFYNNEISEKSEIFDDQFSVERPDGSNFTLKIRSTKLEDSAMYFCASKTASGRVEQYFGPGTRLTVT.

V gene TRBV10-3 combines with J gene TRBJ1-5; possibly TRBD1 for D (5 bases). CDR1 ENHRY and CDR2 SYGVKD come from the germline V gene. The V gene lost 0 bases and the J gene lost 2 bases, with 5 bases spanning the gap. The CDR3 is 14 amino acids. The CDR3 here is CAISESQGNQPQHF. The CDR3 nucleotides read TGTGCCATCAGTGAGTCACAGGGCAATCAGCCCCAGCATTTT.

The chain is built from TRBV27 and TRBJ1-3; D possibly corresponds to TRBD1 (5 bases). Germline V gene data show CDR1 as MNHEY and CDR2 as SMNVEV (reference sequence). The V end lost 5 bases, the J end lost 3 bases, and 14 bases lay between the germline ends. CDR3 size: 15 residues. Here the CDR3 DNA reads TGTGCCAGCAGTCCCGGGACTCTTGTTGGAAACACCATATATTTT. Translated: CASSPGTLVGNTIYF.

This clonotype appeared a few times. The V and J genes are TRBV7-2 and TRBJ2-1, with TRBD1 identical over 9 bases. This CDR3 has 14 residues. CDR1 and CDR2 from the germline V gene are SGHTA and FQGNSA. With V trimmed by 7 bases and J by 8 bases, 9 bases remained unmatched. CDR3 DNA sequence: TGTGCCAGCAATATCCGGGACAGGGTCCATGAGCAGTTCTTC. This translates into CASNIRDRVHEQFF.

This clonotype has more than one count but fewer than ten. This CDR3 reads CASSLDGRGYEQYF. The CDR3 DNA reads as TGCGCCAGCAGCTTGGACGGGAGAGGTTACGAGCAGTACTTC. V gene TRBV5-1 combines with J gene TRBJ2-7; weak D call: TRBD2 (6 bases). The CDR3 length is 14 residues. Between the trimmed V and J ends, which lost 0 bases and 4 bases, there was a span of 11 bases. Germline V gene data show CDR1 as SGHRS and CDR2 as YFSETQ.

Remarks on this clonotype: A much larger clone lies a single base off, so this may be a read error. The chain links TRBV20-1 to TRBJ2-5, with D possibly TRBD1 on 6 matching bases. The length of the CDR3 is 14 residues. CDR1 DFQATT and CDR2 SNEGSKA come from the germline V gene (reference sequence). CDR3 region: CCARAQGLRETQYF. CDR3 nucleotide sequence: TGCTGTGCTAGAGCACAGGGCCTTCGAGAGACCCAGTACTTC.

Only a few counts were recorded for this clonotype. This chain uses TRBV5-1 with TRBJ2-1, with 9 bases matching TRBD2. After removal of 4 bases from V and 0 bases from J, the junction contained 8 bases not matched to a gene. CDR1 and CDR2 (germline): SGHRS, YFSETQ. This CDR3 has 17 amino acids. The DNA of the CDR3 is TGCGCCAGCAGCCTATTTAGCGGGGGAAGCTCCTACAATGAGCAGTTCTTC. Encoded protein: CASSLFSGGSSYNEQFF.

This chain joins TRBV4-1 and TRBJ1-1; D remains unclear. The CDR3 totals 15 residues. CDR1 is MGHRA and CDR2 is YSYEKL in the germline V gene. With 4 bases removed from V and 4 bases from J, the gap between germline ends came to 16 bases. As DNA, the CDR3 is TGCGCCAGCAGCCCCCCACCCGGGGAGGGCACTGAAGCTTTCTTT. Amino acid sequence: CASSPPPGEGTEAFF.

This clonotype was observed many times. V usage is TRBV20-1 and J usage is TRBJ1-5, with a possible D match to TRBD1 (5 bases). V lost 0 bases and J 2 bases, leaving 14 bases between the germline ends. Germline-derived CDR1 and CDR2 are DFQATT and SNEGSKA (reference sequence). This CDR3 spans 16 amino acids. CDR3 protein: CSARESRVWGNQPQHF. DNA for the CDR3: TGCAGTGCTAGAGAGAGCAGGGTTTGGGGCAATCAGCCCCAGCATTTT.